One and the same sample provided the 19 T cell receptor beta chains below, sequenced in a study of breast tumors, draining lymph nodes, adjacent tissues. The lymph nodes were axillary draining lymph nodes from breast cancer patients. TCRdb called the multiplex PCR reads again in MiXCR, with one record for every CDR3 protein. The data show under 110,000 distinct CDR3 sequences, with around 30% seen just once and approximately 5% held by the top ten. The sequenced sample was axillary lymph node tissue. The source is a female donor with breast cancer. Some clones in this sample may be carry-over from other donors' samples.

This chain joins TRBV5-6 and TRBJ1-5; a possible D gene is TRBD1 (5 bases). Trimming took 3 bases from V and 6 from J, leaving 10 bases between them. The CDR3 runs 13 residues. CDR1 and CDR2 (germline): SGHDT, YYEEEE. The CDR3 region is CASSWGDRQPQHF. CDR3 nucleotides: TGTGCCAGCAGCTGGGGGGACCGTCAGCCCCAGCATTTT.

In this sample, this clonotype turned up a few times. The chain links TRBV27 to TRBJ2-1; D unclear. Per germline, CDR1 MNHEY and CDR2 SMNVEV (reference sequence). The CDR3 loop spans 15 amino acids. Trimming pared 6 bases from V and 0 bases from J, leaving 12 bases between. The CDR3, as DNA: TGTGCCAGCAGGTTGAGGTTGAGCTCCTACAATGAGCAGTTCTTC. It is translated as CASRLRLSSYNEQFF.

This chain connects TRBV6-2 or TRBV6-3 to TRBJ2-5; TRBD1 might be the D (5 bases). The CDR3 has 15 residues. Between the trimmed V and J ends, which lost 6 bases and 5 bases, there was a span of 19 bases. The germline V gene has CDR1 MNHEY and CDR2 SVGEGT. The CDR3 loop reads CASRKAGNTGETQYF. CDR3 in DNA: TGTGCCAGCAGGAAGGCAGGGAACACCGGGGAGACCCAGTACTTC.

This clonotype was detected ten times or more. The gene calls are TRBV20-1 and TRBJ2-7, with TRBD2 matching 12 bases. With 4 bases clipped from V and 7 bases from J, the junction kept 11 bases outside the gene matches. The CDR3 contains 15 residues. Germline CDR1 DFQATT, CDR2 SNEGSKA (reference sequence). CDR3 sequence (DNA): TGCAGTGCTACACTAGCGGGAGGAGGTCTGAGGGAGCAGTACTTC. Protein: CSATLAGGGLREQYF.

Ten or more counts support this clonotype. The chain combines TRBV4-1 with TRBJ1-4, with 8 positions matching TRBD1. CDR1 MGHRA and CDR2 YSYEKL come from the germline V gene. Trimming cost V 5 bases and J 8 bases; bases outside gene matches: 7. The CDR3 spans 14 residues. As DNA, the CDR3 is TGCGCCAGCAGCTCTCAGGGGGCGAGAGAAAAACTGTTTTTT. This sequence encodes CASSSQGAREKLFF.

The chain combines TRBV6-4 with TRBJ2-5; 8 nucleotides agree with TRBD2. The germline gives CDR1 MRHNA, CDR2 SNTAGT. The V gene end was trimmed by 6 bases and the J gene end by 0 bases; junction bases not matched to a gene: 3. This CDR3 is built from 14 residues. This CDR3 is CASSLAGHQETQYF. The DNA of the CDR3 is TGTGCCAGCAGCCTAGCGGGCCACCAAGAGACCCAGTACTTC.

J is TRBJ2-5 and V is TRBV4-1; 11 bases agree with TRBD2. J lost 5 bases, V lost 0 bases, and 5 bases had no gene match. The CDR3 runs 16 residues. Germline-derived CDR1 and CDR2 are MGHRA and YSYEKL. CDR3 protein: CASSQEGLAVYETQYF. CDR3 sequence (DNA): TGCGCCAGCAGCCAAGAGGGACTAGCGGTCTACGAGACCCAGTACTTC.

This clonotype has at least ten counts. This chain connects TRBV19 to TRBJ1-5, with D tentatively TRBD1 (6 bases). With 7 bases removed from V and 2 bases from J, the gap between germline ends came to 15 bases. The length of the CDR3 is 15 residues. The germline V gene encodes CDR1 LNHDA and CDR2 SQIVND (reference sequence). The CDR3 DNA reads TGTGCCAGTAAATCAGGGGCTTTGGGCAATCAGCCCCAGCATTTT. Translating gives CASKSGALGNQPQHF.

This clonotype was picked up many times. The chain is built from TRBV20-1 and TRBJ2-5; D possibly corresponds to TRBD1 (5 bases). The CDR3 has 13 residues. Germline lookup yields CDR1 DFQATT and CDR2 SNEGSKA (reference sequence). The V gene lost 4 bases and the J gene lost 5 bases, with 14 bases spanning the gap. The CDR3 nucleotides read TGCAGTGCTACGGCGACAGCTAGGGAGACCCAGTACTTC. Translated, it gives CSATATARETQYF.

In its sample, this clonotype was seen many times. In nucleotides, the CDR3 is TGTGCCAGCAGGGCCTCCGGGACAGGGACTGAAGCTTTCTTT. Translated, it gives CASRASGTGTEAFF. This rearrangement joins TRBV7-2 to TRBJ1-1, with 9 bases fitting TRBD1. V was pared by 6 bases and J by 5 bases, with 7 bases of the junction left unmatched. This CDR3 region has 14 residues. The germline V gene has CDR1 SGHTA and CDR2 FQGNSA.

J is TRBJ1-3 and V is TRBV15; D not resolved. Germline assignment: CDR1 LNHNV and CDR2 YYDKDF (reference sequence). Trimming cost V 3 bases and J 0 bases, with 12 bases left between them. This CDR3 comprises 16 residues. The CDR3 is CATSSLAGISGNTIYF. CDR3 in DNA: TGTGCCACCAGCAGCTTGGCCGGGATCTCTGGAAACACCATATATTTT.

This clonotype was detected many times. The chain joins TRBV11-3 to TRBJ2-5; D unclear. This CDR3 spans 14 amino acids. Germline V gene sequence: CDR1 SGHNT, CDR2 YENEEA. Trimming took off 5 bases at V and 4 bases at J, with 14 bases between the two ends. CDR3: CASSPREARETQYF. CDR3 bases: TGTGCCAGCAGCCCGAGAGAGGCCAGAGAGACCCAGTACTTC.

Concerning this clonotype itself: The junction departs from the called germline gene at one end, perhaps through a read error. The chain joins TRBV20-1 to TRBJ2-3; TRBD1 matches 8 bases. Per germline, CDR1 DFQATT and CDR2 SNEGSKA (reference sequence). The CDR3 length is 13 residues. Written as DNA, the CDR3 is TGCAGTAAACAGGGGGACAACACAGATACGCGGCATTTT. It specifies CSKQGDNTDTRHF.

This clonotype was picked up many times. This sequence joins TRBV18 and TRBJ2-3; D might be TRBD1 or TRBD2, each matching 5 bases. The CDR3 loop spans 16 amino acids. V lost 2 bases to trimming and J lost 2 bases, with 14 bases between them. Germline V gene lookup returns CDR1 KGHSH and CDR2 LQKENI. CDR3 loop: CASSPTTSGLTDTQYF. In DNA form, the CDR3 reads TGTGCCAGCTCACCAACGACCTCGGGGCTCACAGATACGCAGTATTTT.

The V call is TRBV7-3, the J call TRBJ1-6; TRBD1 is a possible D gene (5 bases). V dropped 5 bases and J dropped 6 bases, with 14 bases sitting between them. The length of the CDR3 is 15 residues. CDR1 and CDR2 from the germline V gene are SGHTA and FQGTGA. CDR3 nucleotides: TGTGCCAGCAGCCAAGGCAGGGACTCTAATTCACCCCTCCACTTT. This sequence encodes CASSQGRDSNSPLHF.

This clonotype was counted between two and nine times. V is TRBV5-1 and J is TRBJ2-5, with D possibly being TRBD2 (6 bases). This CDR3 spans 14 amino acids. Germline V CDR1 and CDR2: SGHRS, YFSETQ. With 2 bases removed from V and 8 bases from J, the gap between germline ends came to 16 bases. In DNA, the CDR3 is TGCGCCAGCAGCTTAGGGGCCGGGGGAGACACCCAGTACTTC. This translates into CASSLGAGGDTQYF.

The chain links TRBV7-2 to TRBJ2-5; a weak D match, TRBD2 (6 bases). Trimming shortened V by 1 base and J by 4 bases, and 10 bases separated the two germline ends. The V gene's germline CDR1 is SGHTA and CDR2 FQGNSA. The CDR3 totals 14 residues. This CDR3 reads CASSLVPGVETQYF. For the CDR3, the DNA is TGTGCCAGCAGCTTAGTGCCGGGAGTAGAGACCCAGTACTTC. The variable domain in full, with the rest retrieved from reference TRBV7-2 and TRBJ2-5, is GAGVSQSPSNKVTEKGKDVELRCDPISGHTALYWYRQSLGQGLEFLIYFQGNSAPDKSGLPSDRFSAERTGGSVSTLTIQRTQQEDSAVYLCASSLVPGVETQYFGPGTRLLVL.

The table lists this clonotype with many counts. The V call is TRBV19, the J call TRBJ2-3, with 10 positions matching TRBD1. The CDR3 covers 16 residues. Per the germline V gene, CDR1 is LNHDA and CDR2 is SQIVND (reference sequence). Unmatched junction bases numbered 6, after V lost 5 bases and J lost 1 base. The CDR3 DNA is TGTGCCAGTAGTCTGACAGGGGGCTACGGCACAGATACGCAGTATTTT. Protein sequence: CASSLTGGYGTDTQYF.

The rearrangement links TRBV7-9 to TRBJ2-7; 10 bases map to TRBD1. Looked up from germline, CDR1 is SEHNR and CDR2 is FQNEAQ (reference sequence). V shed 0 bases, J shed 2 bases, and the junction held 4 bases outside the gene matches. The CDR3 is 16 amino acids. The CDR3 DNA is TGTGCCAGCAGCTTAGCGGGGACAGGGGAGCCCTACGAGCAGTACTTC. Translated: CASSLAGTGEPYEQYF.